The rows below give T cell receptor beta chains drawn from one sample of a study of blood T cell dynamics during melanoma immunotherapy. The method was immunoSEQ multiplex PCR; TCRdb's version includes in-frame clones alone and lacks a portion of them. The sample includes 7,500 to 10,000 clones, about 85% of them seen just once. The sample here was blood, taken from a patient treated with checkpoint blockade. These receptors all stem from a human donor with melanoma. Each CDR3 is given with its conserved first and last residue. The D gene is left open where the match is weak. Part of the rows lack a size; the others show once, few, many or a class for expanded clones.

j_call v_call cdr3_length clone_size d_call cdr3_nt cdr3_aa
TRBJ2-5 TRBV19 15 once TRBD2 TGTGCCAGTAGTACCGGACTAGGTCGGTCTGAGACCCAGTACTTC CASSTGLGRSETQYF
TRBJ1-2 TRBV7-2 16 NA TRBD1 TGTGCCAGCAGCTTCCCCGACAGGGCGATCAACTATGGCTACACCTTC CASSFPDRAINYGYTF
TRBJ2-3 TRBV28 12 NA NA TGTGCCAGCAGGATTGGCACAGATACGCAGTATTTT CASRIGTDTQYF
TRBJ2-2 TRBV25-1 14 NA NA TGTGCCAGCAGTGACTTCCCGGTCACCGGGGAGCTGTTTTTT CASSDFPVTGELFF
TRBJ1-1 TRBV28 15 NA NA TGTGCAGCTTTCCGAGTCCCCAGAGATAACACTGAAGCTTTCTTT CAAFRVPRDNTEAFF
TRBJ1-6 TRBV6-6 15 NA NA TGTGCCAGCAGTTATACAGGCTCCTATAATTCACCCCTCCACTTT CASSYTGSYNSPLHF
TRBJ2-3 TRBV6-5 15 NA NA TGTGCCAGCAGTTACGGCGGCGGATACTCAGATACGCAGTATTTT CASSYGGGYSDTQYF
TRBJ1-5 TRBV29-1 12 NA NA TGCAGCGTTAAGACTAGCAATCAGCCCCAGCATTTT CSVKTSNQPQHF
TRBJ1-2 TRBV11-2 13 NA NA TGTGCCAGCAGCGGATCAGATGGTTATGGCTACACCTTC CASSGSDGYGYTF
TRBJ2-7 TRBV6-5 15 NA TRBD1 TGTGCCAGCAGTTACTCTGGGACAGGGATCTACGAGCAGTACTTC CASSYSGTGIYEQYF
TRBJ1-1 TRBV4-1 14 NA NA TGCGCCAGCAGCCAACCGGACAGTTACACTGAAGCTTTCTTT CASSQPDSYTEAFF
TRBJ2-1 TRBV12-5 14 once TRBD1 TGTGCTAGTGGTTGGGACAGGGGATCCGATGAGCAGTTCTTC CASGWDRGSDEQFF
TRBJ2-1 TRBV2 16 NA NA TGTGCCAGCAGTGAAATGCCGGGGGGCCCTTACAATGAGCAGTTCTTC CASSEMPGGPYNEQFF
TRBJ1-5 TRBV11-2 14 NA NA TGTGCCAGCAGTGAGGCAGGGGGCAATCAGCCCCAGCATTTT CASSEAGGNQPQHF
TRBJ2-3 TRBV5-4 15 NA TRBD1 TGTGCCAGCAGCCCCGACAGGGGCCTCACAGATACGCAGTATTTT CASSPDRGLTDTQYF
TRBJ1-2 TRBV6-5 14 NA TRBD1 TGTGCCAGCAGTTTGGGGCCAGGGGGCTATGGCTACACCTTC CASSLGPGGYGYTF
TRBJ2-7 TRBV7-2 14 NA NA TGTGCCAGCAGCTTAACTGGCAGCTCCTACGAGCAGTACTTC CASSLTGSSYEQYF
TRBJ1-3 TRBV14 14 NA NA TGTGCCAGCACCAAGGCTCTGTTCGGAAACACCATATATTTT CASTKALFGNTIYF
TRBJ2-5 TRBV18 13 NA NA TGTGCCAGCTCACCAAGGCAGGGTGAGACCCAGTACTTC CASSPRQGETQYF
TRBJ1-1 TRBV4-3 16 NA TRBD1 TGCGCCAGCAGCCAAGCCCGGACAGGGGGCCCCGTAAAGGCTTTCTTT CASSQARTGGPVKAFF
TRBJ2-3 TRBV23-1 19 NA NA TGCGCCAGCAGTCAATTCAATACGACAGGAGACTCTAGCACAGATACGCAGTATTTT CASSQFNTTGDSSTDTQYF
TRBJ2-5 TRBV7-9 14 NA NA TGTGCCAGCAGCCCCACCGGGATCCTAGAGACCCAGTACTTC CASSPTGILETQYF
TRBJ1-1 TRBV6-1 13 NA NA TGTGCCAGCAGTGAACACTTGGGGACTGAAGCTTTCTTT CASSEHLGTEAFF
TRBJ2-3 TRBV12-5 16 once TRBD1 TGTGCTAGTGGTTTCTCCTCAAGCCAGGGGGCAGATACGCAGTATTTT CASGFSSSQGADTQYF
TRBJ2-7 TRBV4-1 14 NA NA TGCGCCAGCAGCCAAGATCGACAGGCCTACGAGCAGTACTTC CASSQDRQAYEQYF
TRBJ2-1 TRBV7-3 16 NA TRBD2 TGTGCCAGCAGCTTAAAAGGCGGGAGGTTAGGCAATGAGCAGTTCTTC CASSLKGGRLGNEQFF
TRBJ2-1 TRBV6-5 12 NA TRBD2 TGTGCCAGCAGTGACCGGGGGGGCGGGCAGTTCTTC CASSDRGGGQFF
TRBJ2-3 TRBV5-1 15 NA NA TGCGCCAGCAGCTTGGCGGCAAATTCCGCTGATACGCAGTATTTT CASSLAANSADTQYF
TRBJ1-3 TRBV5-1 18 once NA TGCGCCAGCAAACCAAACGTCGGCGGGGGCGCGTCTGGAAACACCATATATTTT CASKPNVGGGASGNTIYF